These 14 T cell receptor beta chains share one sample of origin, sequenced in a study of cytomegalovirus exposure and HLA in healthy donors. TCRdb's table, derived via immunoSEQ multiplex PCR, lists solely in-frame clones and lacks some. Of over 150,000 clones listed, 65% to 90% were seen once; the top ten hold more than 20%. Sequencing was carried out using PBMCs. These receptors were collected from a man aged 18 to 30 in good health and CMV-seropositive.

The chain recombines TRBV5-1 with TRBJ1-3; TRBD1 matches at 9 bases. CDR1 is SGHRS and CDR2 is YFSETQ in the germline V gene. J was trimmed by 4 bases and V by 4 bases; bases with no gene match: 6. The CDR3 has 15 amino acids. In DNA, the CDR3 is TGCGCCAGCAGCCCCGACACAGGGGGCGGAAACACCATATATTTT. This translates into CASSPDTGGGNTIYF.

The chain recombines TRBV9 with TRBJ2-5, with 7 bases that match TRBD1. The germline gives CDR1 SGDLS, CDR2 YYNGEE. This CDR3 spans 14 amino acids. Trimming cost V 3 bases and J 5 bases; bases outside gene matches: 7. In DNA form, the CDR3 reads TGTGCCAGCAGCGCCGGTACAGGGGTTGAGACCCAGTACTTC. Its translation: CASSAGTGVETQYF.

The chain recombines TRBV4-3 with TRBJ2-3; 8 nucleotides line up with TRBD2. The V gene's germline CDR1 is LGHNA and CDR2 YSLEER. Unmatched junction bases numbered 7, after V lost 1 base and J lost 1 base. The CDR3 runs to 17 residues. The CDR3 DNA sequence: TGCGCCAGCAGCCAAGGGGGGAGCGGGAGTCGCACAGATACGCAGTATTTT. As protein: CASSQGGSGSRTDTQYF.

This chain links TRBV4-3 with TRBJ1-4; D not certain. Germline assignment: CDR1 LGHNA and CDR2 YSLEER. V was pared by 0 bases and J by 0 bases, with 11 bases between. This CDR3 is 17 amino acids long. DNA for the CDR3: TGCGCCAGCAGCCAAGAGTGGCCTTCATCAACTAATGAAAAACTGTTTTTT. Its protein product is CASSQEWPSSTNEKLFF.

The V call is TRBV29-1, the J call TRBJ2-7; 11 bases line up with TRBD2. This CDR3 contains 13 residues. Losses at the gene ends were 5 bases for V and 3 bases for J; bases not matched to a gene: 3. Germline CDR1 and CDR2: SQVTM and ANQGSEA. The CDR3 nucleotides are TGCAGCGTTACTAGCGGGGGCTACTACGAGCAGTACTTC. This sequence encodes CSVTSGGYYEQYF.

This rearrangement joins TRBV5-1 to TRBJ1-4; D gene ambiguous. The length of the CDR3 is 14 residues. The germline V gene has CDR1 SGHRS and CDR2 YFSETQ. V dropped 4 bases and J dropped 6 bases, with 13 bases sitting between them. CDR3 DNA: TGCGCCAGCAGCCTCCAGGAGGTTGATGAAAAACTGTTTTTT. It yields the protein CASSLQEVDEKLFF.

This chain connects TRBV6-5 to TRBJ1-1, with D tentatively TRBD1 (5 bases). Trimming cost V 2 bases and J 4 bases, with 17 bases left between them. This CDR3 is 16 amino acids long. Germline V gene sequence: CDR1 MNHEY, CDR2 SVGAGI. The DNA for the CDR3 is TGTGCCAGCAGTTACGACCCGGGGGGACGCGTCACTGAAGCTTTCTTT. Its protein product is CASSYDPGGRVTEAFF.

The chain employs TRBV6-4 and TRBJ2-2; D call uncertain. V was cut by 2 bases and J by 9 bases, with 10 bases left in between. Germline assignment: CDR1 MRHNA and CDR2 SNTAGT. The CDR3 consists of 13 residues. The CDR3 bases are TGTGCCAGCAGTGACCCGCTGCGTCGGGAGCTGTTTTTT. Amino acid sequence: CASSDPLRRELFF.

This clone was observed a single time. This chain links TRBV6-5 with TRBJ2-7, with TRBD1 matching 8 bases. V was clipped by 6 bases and J by 5 bases; unmatched bases: 12. CDR3 length equals 15 residues. CDR1 MNHEY and CDR2 SVGAGI come from the germline V gene. CDR3 sequence reads: CASSSPSRGLHEQYF. DNA of the CDR3: TGTGCCAGCAGCTCCCCCAGCAGGGGGCTCCACGAGCAGTACTTC.

V is TRBV4-3 and J is TRBJ2-3, with D possibly matching TRBD2 (5 bases). CDR1 is LGHNA, CDR2 YSLEER, per germline. V lost 0 bases, J lost 2 bases, and 18 bases lay in between. The CDR3 is 18 amino acids. CDR3 residues: CASSQDPRENPLTDTQYF. CDR3 sequence (DNA): TGCGCCAGCAGCCAAGATCCCCGGGAAAACCCCCTCACAGATACGCAGTATTTT.

V is TRBV13 and J is TRBJ1-3; 8 bases align to TRBD1. This CDR3 has 16 residues. Losses at the gene ends were 5 bases for V and 0 bases for J; bases not matched to a gene: 6. Germline values: CDR1 PRHDT, CDR2 FYEKMQ (reference sequence). This chain's CDR3 is CASSIQGVPSGNTIYF. The CDR3 region has the DNA TGTGCCAGCAGCATACAGGGGGTTCCCTCTGGAAACACCATATATTTT.

This clone was picked up a small number of times. V is TRBV11-1 and J is TRBJ2-1; weak D call: TRBD2 (7 bases). This CDR3 has 13 amino acids. Trimming pared 4 bases from V and 14 bases from J, leaving 18 bases between. The germline V gene encodes CDR1 SGHAT and CDR2 FQDESV (reference sequence). The CDR3 region is CASSWRGGQYEFF. CDR3 bases: TGTGCCAGCAGCTGGAGGGGGGGCCAGTACGAGTTCTTC. Combining the CDR3 with reference TRBV11-1 and TRBJ2-1 gives the whole variable domain EAEVAQSPRYKITEKSQAVAFWCDPISGHATLYWYRQILGQGPELLVQFQDESVVDDSQLPKDRFSAERLKGVDSTLKIQPAELGDSAMYLCASSWRGGQYEFFGPGTRLTVL.

V usage is TRBV29-1 and J usage is TRBJ2-3; possibly TRBD1 for D (5 bases). Germline-derived CDR1 and CDR2 are SQVTM and ANQGSEA. V lost 2 bases and J 6 bases, leaving 12 bases between the germline ends. The CDR3 consists of 13 residues. This chain's CDR3 is CSVELGVSDTQYF. The CDR3 DNA is TGCAGCGTTGAACTAGGGGTGTCCGATACGCAGTATTTT.

This clone was picked up a small number of times. This chain joins TRBV7-8 and TRBJ2-3; a weak D match, TRBD2 (5 bases). CDR1 SGHVS and CDR2 FQNEAQ come from the germline V gene. Trimming shortened V by 8 bases and J by 0 bases, and 12 bases separated the two germline ends. This CDR3 spans 14 amino acids. CDR3: CASFAAGSTDTQYF. The CDR3 nucleotides are TGTGCCAGCTTTGCCGCGGGTAGCACAGATACGCAGTATTTT.